The TCR beta chain described here comes from a study of blood T cell repertoires in COVID-19. Study context: Samples representing acute and convalescent COVID-19 were sourced from the United States, Italy and Spain. PBMCs, B-cell-depleted T cells, or T cells provided the cDNA or gDNA that made up the material.

Concerning this clone: A read error may account for a junction end that differs from germline.

Original processing notes: By means of reference gene primer amplification, nucleated cell counts were estimated. Method: immunoSEQ multiplex PCR; TCRdb's copy keeps in-frame clones and lacks some. V and J calls and clone size are copied from that table; D and trimming were computed from the DNA. The sample consists of around 130,000 clones, roughly 80% of them appearing once. In germline, CDR1 is SQVTM, CDR2 ANQGSEA. The CDR3 is 13 amino acids. This clonotype originated in a human donor in a cohort sampled during active COVID-19. The sample consisted of peripheral blood. This chain links TRBV29-1 with TRBJ2-7, with TRBD1 matching over 10 bases. In DNA form, the CDR3 reads TGCAGCGCCGGGACAGGGGCCCCCTACGAACAGTACTTC. Its protein product is CSAGTGAPYEQYF.